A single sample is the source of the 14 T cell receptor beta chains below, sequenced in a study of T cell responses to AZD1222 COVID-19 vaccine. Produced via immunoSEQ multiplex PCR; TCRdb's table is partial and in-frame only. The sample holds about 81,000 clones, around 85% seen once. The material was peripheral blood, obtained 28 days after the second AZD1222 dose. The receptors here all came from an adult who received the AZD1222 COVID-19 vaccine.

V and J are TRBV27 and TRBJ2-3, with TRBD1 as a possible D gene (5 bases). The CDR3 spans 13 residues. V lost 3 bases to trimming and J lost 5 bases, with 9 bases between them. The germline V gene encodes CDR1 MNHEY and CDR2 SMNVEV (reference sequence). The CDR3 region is CASSFMTVDTQYF. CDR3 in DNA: TGTGCCAGCAGTTTCATGACAGTAGATACGCAGTATTTT.

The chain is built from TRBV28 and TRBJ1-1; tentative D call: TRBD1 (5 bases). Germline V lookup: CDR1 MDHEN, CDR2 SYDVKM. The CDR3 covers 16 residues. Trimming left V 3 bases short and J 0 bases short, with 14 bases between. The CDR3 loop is CASSFSGRAVNTEAFF. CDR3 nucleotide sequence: TGTGCCAGCAGTTTCTCCGGCAGGGCAGTGAACACTGAAGCTTTCTTT.

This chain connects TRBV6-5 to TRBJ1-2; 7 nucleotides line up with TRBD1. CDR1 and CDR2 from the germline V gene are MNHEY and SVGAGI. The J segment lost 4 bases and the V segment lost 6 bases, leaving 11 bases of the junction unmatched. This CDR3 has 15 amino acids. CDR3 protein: CASRTATGAGYGYTF. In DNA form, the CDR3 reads TGTGCCAGCAGAACAGCTACAGGGGCCGGCTATGGCTACACCTTC.

In DNA form, the CDR3 reads TGTGCCATCAGTGAAGGCGGCCTAGCCAAAAACATTCAGTACTTC. Translation: CAISEGGLAKNIQYF. The V call is TRBV10-3, the J call TRBJ2-4; no clear D gene. There are 15 residues in the CDR3. Germline CDR1 reads ENHRY; CDR2 reads SYGVKD. V was clipped by 3 bases and J by 0 bases, with 9 bases between them.

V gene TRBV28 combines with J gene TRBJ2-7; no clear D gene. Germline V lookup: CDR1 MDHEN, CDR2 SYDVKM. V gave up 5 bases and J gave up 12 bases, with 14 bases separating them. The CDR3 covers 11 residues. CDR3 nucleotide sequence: TGTGCCAGCAGTGACACGTCTATAGGGTACTTC. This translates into CASSDTSIGYF.

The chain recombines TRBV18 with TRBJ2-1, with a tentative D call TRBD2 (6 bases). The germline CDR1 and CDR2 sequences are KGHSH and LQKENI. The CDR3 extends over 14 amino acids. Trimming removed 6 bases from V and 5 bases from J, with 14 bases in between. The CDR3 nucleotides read TGTGCCAGCTCCCCTCGGAGGGAAGACAATGAGCAGTTCTTC. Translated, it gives CASSPRREDNEQFF.

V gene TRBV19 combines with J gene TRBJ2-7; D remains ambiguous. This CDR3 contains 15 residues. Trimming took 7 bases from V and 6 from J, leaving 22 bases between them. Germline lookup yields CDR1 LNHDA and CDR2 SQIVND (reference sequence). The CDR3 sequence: CASTPDPDTTREQYF. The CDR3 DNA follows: TGTGCCAGTACCCCAGACCCTGACACCACCCGCGAGCAGTACTTC.

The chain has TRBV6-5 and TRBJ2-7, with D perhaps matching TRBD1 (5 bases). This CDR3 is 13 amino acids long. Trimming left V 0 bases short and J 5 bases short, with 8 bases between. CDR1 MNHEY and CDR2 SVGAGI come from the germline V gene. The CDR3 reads CASSYSVRDEQYF. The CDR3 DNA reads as TGTGCCAGCAGTTACTCGGTCAGGGACGAGCAGTACTTC.

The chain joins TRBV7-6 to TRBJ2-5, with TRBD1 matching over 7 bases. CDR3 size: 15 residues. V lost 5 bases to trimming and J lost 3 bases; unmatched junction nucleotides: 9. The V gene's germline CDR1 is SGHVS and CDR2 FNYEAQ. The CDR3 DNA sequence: TGTGCCAGCAGCCCCACCCAGGGGGTTAAAGAGACCCAGTACTTC. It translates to CASSPTQGVKETQYF.

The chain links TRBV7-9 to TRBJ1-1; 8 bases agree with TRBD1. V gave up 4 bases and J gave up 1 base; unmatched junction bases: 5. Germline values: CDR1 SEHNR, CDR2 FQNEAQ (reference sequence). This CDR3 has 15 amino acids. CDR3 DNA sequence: TGTGCCAGCAGCTCTCAGGGGGCGAGGAACACTGAAGCTTTCTTT. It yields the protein CASSSQGARNTEAFF. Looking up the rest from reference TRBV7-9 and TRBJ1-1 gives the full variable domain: DTGVSQNPRHKITKRGQNVTFRCDPISEHNRLYWYRQTLGQGPEFLTYFQNEAQLEKSRLLSDRFSAERPKGSFSTLEIQRTEQGDSAMYLCASSSQGARNTEAFFGQGTRLTVV.

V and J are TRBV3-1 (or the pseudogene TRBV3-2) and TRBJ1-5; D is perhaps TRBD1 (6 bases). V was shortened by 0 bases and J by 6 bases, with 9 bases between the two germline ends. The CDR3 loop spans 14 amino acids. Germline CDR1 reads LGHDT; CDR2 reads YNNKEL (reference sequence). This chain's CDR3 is CASSQDLTGQPQHF. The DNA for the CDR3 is TGTGCCAGCAGCCAAGATTTGACAGGTCAGCCCCAGCATTTT.

In DNA, the CDR3 is TGTGCCAGCAGTTTAGCATCGGGACTAGCGCCTAACAATGAGCAGTTCTTC. This sequence encodes CASSLASGLAPNNEQFF. The chain combines TRBV27 with TRBJ2-1, with 10 nucleotides matching TRBD2. The CDR3 is made up of 17 amino acids. J was trimmed by 5 bases and V by 2 bases; bases with no gene match: 9. Germline assignment: CDR1 MNHEY and CDR2 SMNVEV (reference sequence).

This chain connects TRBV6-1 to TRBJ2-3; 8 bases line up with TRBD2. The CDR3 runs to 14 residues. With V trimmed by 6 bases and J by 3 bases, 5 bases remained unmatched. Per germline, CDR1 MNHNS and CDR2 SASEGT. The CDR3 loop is CASRRGLGTDTQYF. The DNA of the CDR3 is TGTGCCAGCAGAAGGGGACTAGGGACAGATACGCAGTATTTT.

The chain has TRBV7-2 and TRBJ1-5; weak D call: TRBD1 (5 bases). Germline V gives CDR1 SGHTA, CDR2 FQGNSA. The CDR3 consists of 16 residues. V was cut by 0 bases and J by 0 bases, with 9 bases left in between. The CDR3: CASSLARDSSNQPQHF. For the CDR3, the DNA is TGTGCCAGCAGCTTAGCGCGGGACTCTAGCAATCAGCCCCAGCATTTT.